Only a few counts were recorded for the clone carrying this T cell receptor beta chain. These data belong to a study of Graves' ophthalmopathy and Graves' hyperthyroidism. The wider study: Prior to any treatment, peripheral blood was collected at the time of initial diagnosis.

Germline V gene lookup returns CDR1 GTSNPN and CDR2 SVGIG (reference sequence). This CDR3 contains 13 residues. The V and J ends lost 4 bases and 3 bases, in that order; junction bases with no gene match: 1. Amplifying from RNA transcripts, the study obtained TCR beta CDR3 regions. Second-round multiplex PCR came after first-round RT-PCR with HTBI primers. TCRdb itself ran the multiplex PCR reads through MiXCR, one entry per CDR3 protein. Found here are hundreds of thousands of distinct CDR3 sequences, roughly 20% of them singletons; the top ten hold approximately 7%. V is TRBV30 and J is TRBJ2-2; 8 bases are shared with TRBD1. This TCR derives from a woman between 18 and 30 years old with stable Graves' hyperthyroidism. Some clones in this sample may be carry-over from other donors' samples. Sequences were obtained from peripheral blood. CDR3 protein: CAWTGGYTGELFF. The CDR3 DNA sequence: TGTGCCTGGACAGGGGGCTACACCGGGGAGCTGTTTTTT.